The present TCR beta chain was sequenced within a study of shared clonotypes between healthy human individuals. Study-wide findings and caveats: Read depth was anticipated to influence clonotype sharing among donors. Limited genetic and exposure-history diversity came from having few donors.

Per the study methods: Junction-only sequences without quality scores were provided by ImmunoSEQ, so filtering was different. Data came from immunoSEQ multiplex PCR; TCRdb stores just in-frame clones and leaves some out. V, J and clone size were drawn from that table, and D and trimming were deduced from the DNA. The table records 2 million to 2.5 million clones, 80% to 95% of them present only once. There are 15 residues in the CDR3. Each sample came from a Caucasian adult donor living in Nashville, Tennessee. Regarding this clone: No antigen is known for it.

The receptor was isolated from a man in his late teens or twenties in good health. Some clones in this sample may be carry-over from other donors' samples. This chain uses TRBV21-1 with TRBJ2-3. TRBV21-1 is classified as a pseudogene. Sequencing input: naive CD4+ T cells from PBMCs. Stated subset: CD45RA+ positively selected. CDR3 sequence: CASSKEWLSTDTQYF. The CDR3 DNA is TGTGCCAGCAGCAAAGAGTGGTTATCCACAGATACGCAGTATTTT.